The 6 T cell receptor beta chains below were found in one sample sequenced in a study of T cell responses to AZD1222 COVID-19 vaccine. Data came from immunoSEQ multiplex PCR; TCRdb stores just in-frame clones and leaves some out. The repertoire holds about 150,000 clones, with more than 85% as singletons. The specimen comprised peripheral blood, sampled 28 days after the second AZD1222 dose. The receptors shown here come from an adult who received the AZD1222 COVID-19 vaccine.

This sequence joins TRBV12-3 or TRBV12-4 and TRBJ2-7, with D maybe TRBD2 (5 bases). The length of the CDR3 is 13 residues. V was shortened by 4 bases and J by 7 bases, with 14 bases between the two germline ends. Here the CDR3 reads CASSSALGVEQYF. The CDR3 DNA reads as TGTGCCAGCAGTTCAGCCCTCGGGGTGGAGCAGTACTTC.

The CDR3 nucleotides read TGCAGTGCCACAGGGGAACGGGGCTACACCTTC. This gives the protein CSATGERGYTF. The genes are TRBV20-1 and TRBJ1-2, with TRBD1 identical over 7 bases. Losses at the gene ends were 6 bases for V and 8 bases for J; bases not matched to a gene: 6. Germline V CDR1 and CDR2: DFQATT, SNEGSKA (reference sequence). The CDR3 has 11 amino acids.

This chain links TRBV11-3 with TRBJ1-1; D is unclear. Between the trimmed V and J ends, which lost 1 base and 2 bases, there was a span of 5 bases. This CDR3 has 13 amino acids. Germline assignment: CDR1 SGHNT and CDR2 YENEEA. This CDR3 is CASSLGANTEAFF. In nucleotides, the CDR3 is TGTGCCAGCAGCTTAGGGGCCAACACTGAAGCTTTCTTT. The whole variable domain, remainder taken from reference TRBV11-3 and TRBJ1-1, is EAGVVQSPRYKIIEKKQPVAFWCNPISGHNTLYWYLQNLGQGPELLIRYENEEAVDDSQLPKDRFSAERLKGVDSTLKIQPAELGDSAVYLCASSLGANTEAFFGQGTRLTVV.

V and J are TRBV5-1 and TRBJ2-7; TRBD2 matches at 10 bases. The CDR3 covers 15 residues. The ends lost 2 bases at V and 2 bases at J; junction bases unmatched: 4. CDR1 is SGHRS, CDR2 YFSETQ, per germline. For the CDR3, the DNA is TGCGCCAGCAGCTTTTCCAGCGGGGGGGCCTACGAGCAGTACTTC. Translated, it gives CASSFSSGGAYEQYF.

J is TRBJ1-1 and V is TRBV4-1, with 7 bases aligning to TRBD1. The CDR3 spans 17 residues. With 3 bases clipped from V and 0 bases from J, the junction kept 10 bases outside the gene matches. Germline V CDR1 and CDR2: MGHRA, YSYEKL. The CDR3 loop reads CASSQWTGSIMNTEAFF. CDR3 nucleotides: TGCGCCAGCAGCCAGTGGACAGGCAGTATTATGAACACTGAAGCTTTCTTT.

The genes are TRBV30 and TRBJ1-5; D is perhaps TRBD1 (5 bases). The CDR3 runs to 14 residues. V lost 1 base and J 6 bases, leaving 13 bases between the germline ends. CDR1 GTSNPN and CDR2 SVGIG come from the germline V gene (reference sequence). CDR3: CAWSELRGGQPQHF. CDR3 bases: TGTGCCTGGAGTGAACTAAGGGGCGGTCAGCCCCAGCATTTT. The complete variable domain, with remaining parts taken from reference TRBV30 and TRBJ1-5, reads SQTIHQWPATLVQPVGSPLSLECTVEGTSNPNLYWYRQAAGRGLQLLFYSVGIGQISSEVPQNLSASRPQDRQFILSSKKLLLSDSGFYLCAWSELRGGQPQHFGDGTRLSIL.